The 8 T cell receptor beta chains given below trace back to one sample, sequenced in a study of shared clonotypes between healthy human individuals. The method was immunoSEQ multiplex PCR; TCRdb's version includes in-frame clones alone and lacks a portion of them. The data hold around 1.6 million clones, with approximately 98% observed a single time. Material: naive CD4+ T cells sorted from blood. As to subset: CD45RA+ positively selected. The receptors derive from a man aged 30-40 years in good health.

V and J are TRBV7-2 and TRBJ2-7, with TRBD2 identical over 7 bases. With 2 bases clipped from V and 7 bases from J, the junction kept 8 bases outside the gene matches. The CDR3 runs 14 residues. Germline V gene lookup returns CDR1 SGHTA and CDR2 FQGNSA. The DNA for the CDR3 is TGTGCCAGCAGCTTAACAGCGGGGCTTGGGGAGCAGTACTTC. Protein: CASSLTAGLGEQYF.

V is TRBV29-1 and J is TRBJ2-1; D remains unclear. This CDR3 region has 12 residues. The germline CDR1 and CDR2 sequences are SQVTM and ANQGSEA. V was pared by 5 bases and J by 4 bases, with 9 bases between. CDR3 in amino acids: CSVMEPYNEQFF. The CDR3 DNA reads TGCAGCGTTATGGAGCCTTACAATGAGCAGTTCTTC.

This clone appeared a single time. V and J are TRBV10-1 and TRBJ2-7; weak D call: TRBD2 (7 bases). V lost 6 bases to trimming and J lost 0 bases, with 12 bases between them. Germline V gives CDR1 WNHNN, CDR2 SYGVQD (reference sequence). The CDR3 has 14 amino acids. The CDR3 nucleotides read TGCGCCAGCAGCCCCGGGGGGCCCTCCTACGAGCAGTACTTC. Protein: CASSPGGPSYEQYF.

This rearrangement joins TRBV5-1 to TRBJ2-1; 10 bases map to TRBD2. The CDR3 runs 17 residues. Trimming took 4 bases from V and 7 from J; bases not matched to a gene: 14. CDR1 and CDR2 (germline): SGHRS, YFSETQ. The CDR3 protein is CASSPGLATRRGNEQFF. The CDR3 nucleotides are TGCGCCAGCAGCCCGGGACTAGCGACCCGGAGGGGGAATGAGCAGTTCTTC.

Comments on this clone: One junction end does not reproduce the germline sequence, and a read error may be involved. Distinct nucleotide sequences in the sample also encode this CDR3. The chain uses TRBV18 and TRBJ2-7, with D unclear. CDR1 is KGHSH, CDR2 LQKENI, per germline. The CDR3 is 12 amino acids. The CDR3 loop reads CASSPLGDEQYF. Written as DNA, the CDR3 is TGTGCTAGCTCACCGCTAGGCGACGAGCAGTACTTC.

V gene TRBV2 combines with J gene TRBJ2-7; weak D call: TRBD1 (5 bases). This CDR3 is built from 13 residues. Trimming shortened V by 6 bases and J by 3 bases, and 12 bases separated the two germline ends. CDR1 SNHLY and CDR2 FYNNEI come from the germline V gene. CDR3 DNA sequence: TGTGCCAGCAGGCTCGACAGAAACTACGAGCAGTACTTC. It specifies CASRLDRNYEQYF.

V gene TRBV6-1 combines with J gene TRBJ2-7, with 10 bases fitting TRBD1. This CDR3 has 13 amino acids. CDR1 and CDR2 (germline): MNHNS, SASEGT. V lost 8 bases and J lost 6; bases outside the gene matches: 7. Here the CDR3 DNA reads TGTGCCAGCGGAGGGACAGGGGCTAGCGAGCAGTACTTC. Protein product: CASGGTGASEQYF.

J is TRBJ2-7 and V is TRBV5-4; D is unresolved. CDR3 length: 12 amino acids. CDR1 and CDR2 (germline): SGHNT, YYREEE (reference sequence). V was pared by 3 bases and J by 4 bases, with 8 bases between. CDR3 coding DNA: TGTGCCAGCAGCTCCGACGCATACGAGCAGTACTTC. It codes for CASSSDAYEQYF.